The present entry profiles one T cell receptor (beta chain) with its context. The antigen remains undetermined. Other DNA variants within this sample encode the same CDR3. The record originates from a study of shared clonotypes between healthy human individuals. Findings and caveats of the study: Against clonotypes common to all four donors, non-shared ones had lower generation probabilities.

At a deep level, the assay was run. TCRdb keeps only in-frame clones here, not all; method: immunoSEQ multiplex PCR. The sample has about 2.4 million clones; over 85% are singletons. The CDR3 contains 12 residues. Germline V CDR1 and CDR2: KGHSH, LQKENI. Trimming cost V 3 bases and J 5 bases, with 7 bases left between them. Sample: naive CD4+ T cells from PBMCs. Sample subset: CD45RA+ positively selected. The TCR sequence derives from a man between 18 and 35 years old in good health. Some clones in this sample may be carry-over from other donors' samples. The V gene is TRBV18, the J gene TRBJ2-5; D gene unclear. The CDR3 DNA reads TGTGCCAGCTCACCGGTCGGGGAGACCCAGTACTTC. Encoded protein: CASSPVGETQYF.